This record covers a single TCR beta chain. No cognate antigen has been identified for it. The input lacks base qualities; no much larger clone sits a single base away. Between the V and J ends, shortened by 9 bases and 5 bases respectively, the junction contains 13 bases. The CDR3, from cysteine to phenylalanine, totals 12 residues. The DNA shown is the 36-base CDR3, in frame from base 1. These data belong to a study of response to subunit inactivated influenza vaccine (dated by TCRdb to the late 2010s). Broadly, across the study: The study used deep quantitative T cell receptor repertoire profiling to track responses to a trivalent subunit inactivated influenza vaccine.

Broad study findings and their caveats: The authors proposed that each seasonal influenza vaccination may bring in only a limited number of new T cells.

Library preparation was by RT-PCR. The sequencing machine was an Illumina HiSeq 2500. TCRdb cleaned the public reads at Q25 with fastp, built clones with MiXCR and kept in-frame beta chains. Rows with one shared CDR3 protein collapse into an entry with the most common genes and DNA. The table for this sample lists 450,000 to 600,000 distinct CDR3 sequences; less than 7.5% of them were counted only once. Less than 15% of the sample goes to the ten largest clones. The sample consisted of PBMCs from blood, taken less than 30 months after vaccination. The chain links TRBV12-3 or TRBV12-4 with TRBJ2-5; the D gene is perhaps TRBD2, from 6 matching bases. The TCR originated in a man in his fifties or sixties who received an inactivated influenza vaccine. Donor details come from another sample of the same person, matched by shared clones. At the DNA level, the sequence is TGTGCCAGTAGGAAGGCGGGGGAGACCCAGTACTTC. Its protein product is CASRKAGETQYF.